This T cell receptor (beta chain) was identified in a study of T cell changes during pregnancy in multiple sclerosis (dated by TCRdb to the late 2010s). Notes on the research overall: Changes in the T cell repertoire over the course of pregnancy were examined in this study in women with multiple sclerosis.

Library preparation was by the immunoSEQ multiplex PCR assay. TCRdb provides this immuneACCESS table in a form limited to in-frame rearrangements. Some clones are lacking; in checked studies, under half of them reflect an unresolved V gene, and why the rest are absent is not known. Present in this sample are approximately 100,000 clones, more than 85% of which were seen just once. In total, the top ten clones hold 3% to 3.5% of the sample. On this clone itself: Its antigen is currently not known. No much larger clone exists at a distance of one base, and base qualities are not known.

Deletion took 2 bases off V and 7 bases off J, with a span of 8 bases between the germline ends. The CDR1 and CDR2 encoded by the germline V gene (reference sequence) are PRHDT and FYEKMQ. Including cysteine and phenylalanine, the CDR3 has 13 amino acids. CDR3 DNA only is kept here, 39 bases in frame from base 1. This receptor was identified in a female donor with multiple sclerosis, enrolled in a pregnancy study. Sequences were derived from peripheral blood, sampled after pregnancy. The chain uses TRBV13 and TRBJ2-2; TRBD1 is a weak D gene call, 6 bases matching. The nucleotide sequence is given as TGTGCCAGCAGCTTAACCAGGGGCGGGGAGCTGTTTTTT. The translation is CASSLTRGGELFF. Here the CDR3 is joined to the reference TRBV13 and TRBJ2-2 genes, and the full variable domain is: AAGVIQSPRHLIKEKRETATLKCYPIPRHDTVYWYQQGPGQDPQFLISFYEKMQSDKGSIPDRFSAQQFSDYHSELNMSSLELGDSALYFCASSLTRGGELFFGEGSRLTVL.